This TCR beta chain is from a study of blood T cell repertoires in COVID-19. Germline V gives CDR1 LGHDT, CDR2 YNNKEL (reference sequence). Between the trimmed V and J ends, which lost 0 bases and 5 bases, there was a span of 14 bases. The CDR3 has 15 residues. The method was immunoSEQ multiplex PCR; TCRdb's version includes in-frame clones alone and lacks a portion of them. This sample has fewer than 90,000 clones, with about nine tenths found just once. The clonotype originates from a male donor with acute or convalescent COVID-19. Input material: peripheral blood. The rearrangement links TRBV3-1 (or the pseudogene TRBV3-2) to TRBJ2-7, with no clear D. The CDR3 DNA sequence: TGTGCCAGCAGCCAAGATGACATCTCTCCAAACGAGCAGTACTTC. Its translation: CASSQDDISPNEQYF.